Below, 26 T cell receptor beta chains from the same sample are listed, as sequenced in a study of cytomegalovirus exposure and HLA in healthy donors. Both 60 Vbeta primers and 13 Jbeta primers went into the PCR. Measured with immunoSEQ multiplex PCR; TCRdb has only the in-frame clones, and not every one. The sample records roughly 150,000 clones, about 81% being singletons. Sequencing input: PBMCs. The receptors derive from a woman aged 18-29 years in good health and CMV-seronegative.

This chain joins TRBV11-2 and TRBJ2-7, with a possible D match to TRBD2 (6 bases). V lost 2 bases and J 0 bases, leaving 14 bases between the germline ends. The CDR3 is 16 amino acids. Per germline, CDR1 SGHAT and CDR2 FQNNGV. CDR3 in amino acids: CASSLITSRYSYEQYF. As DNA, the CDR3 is TGTGCCAGCAGCTTAATCACTAGCCGATACTCCTACGAGCAGTACTTC.

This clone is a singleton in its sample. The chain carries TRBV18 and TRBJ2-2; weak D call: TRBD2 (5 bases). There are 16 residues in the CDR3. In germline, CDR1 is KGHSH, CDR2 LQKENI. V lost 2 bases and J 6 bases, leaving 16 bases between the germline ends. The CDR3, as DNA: TGTGCCAGCTCACCATCTTCTGCTAGCCTGGCCGGGGAGCTGTTTTTT. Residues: CASSPSSASLAGELFF.

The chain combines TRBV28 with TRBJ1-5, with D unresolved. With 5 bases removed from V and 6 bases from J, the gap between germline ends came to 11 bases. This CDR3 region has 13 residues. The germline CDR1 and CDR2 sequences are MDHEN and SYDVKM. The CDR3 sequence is CASSSILVQPQHF. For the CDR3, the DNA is TGTGCCAGCAGTAGTATTTTAGTTCAGCCCCAGCATTTT.

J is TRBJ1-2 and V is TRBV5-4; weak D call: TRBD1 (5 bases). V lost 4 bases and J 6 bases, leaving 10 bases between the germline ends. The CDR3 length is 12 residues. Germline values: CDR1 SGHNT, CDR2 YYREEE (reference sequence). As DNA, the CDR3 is TGTGCCAGCAGCCCTCAGGGTGATGGCTACACCTTC. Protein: CASSPQGDGYTF.

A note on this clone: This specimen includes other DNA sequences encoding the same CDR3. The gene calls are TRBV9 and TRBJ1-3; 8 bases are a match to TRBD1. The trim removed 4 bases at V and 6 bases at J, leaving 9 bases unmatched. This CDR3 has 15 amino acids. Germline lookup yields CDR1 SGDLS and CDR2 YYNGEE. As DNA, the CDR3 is TGTGCCAGCAGCCCACAAGAGACAGGGGTAAACACCATATATTTT. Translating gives CASSPQETGVNTIYF.

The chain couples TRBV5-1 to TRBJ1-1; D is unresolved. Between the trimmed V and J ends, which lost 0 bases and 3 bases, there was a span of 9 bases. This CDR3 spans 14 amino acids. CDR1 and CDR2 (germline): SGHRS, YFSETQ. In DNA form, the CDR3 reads TGCGCCAGCAGCTTGGGAGGAGGCTACACTGAAGCTTTCTTT. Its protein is CASSLGGGYTEAFF.

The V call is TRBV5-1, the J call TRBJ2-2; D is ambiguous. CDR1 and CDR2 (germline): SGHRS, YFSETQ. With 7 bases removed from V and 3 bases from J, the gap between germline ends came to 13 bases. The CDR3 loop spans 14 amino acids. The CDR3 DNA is TGCGCCAGCGAGGATAGCCTCGACACCGGGGAGCTGTTTTTT. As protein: CASEDSLDTGELFF.

The CDR3 nucleotides read TGTGCCAGCAGCTTAGCGCAGGGTGGCAGGGCTAATACGTTCGAGCAGTACTTC. Its protein product is CASSLAQGGRANTFEQYF. The chain combines TRBV7-8 with TRBJ2-7; D possibly corresponds to TRBD1 (5 bases). The CDR3 contains 18 residues. The germline V and J ends were trimmed by 0 bases and 6 bases, with 24 bases remaining between them. CDR1 SGHVS and CDR2 FQNEAQ come from the germline V gene.

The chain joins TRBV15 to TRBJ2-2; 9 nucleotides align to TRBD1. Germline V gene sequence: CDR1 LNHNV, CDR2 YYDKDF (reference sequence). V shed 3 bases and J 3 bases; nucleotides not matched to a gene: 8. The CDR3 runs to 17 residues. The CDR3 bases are TGTGCCACCAGCAGTGGACCGGGACAGGGTGACACCGGGGAGCTGTTTTTT. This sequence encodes CATSSGPGQGDTGELFF.

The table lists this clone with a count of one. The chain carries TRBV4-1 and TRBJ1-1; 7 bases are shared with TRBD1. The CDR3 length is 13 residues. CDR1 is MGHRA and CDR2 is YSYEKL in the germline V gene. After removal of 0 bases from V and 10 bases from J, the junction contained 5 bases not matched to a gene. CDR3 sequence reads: CASSQEGQGGAFF. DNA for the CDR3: TGCGCCAGCAGCCAAGAGGGGCAGGGGGGAGCTTTCTTT.

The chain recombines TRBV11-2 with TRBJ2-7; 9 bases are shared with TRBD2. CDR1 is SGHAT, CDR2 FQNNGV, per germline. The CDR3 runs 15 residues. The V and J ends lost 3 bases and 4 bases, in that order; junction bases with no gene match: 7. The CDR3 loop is CASSFGSSGGYEQYF. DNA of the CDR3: TGTGCCAGCAGCTTCGGTTCCAGCGGGGGGTACGAGCAGTACTTC. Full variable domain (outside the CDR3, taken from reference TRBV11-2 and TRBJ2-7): EAGVAQSPRYKIIEKRQSVAFWCNPISGHATLYWYQQILGQGPKLLIQFQNNGVVDDSQLPKDRFSAERLKGVDSTLKIQPAKLEDSAVYLCASSFGSSGGYEQYFGPGTRLTVT.

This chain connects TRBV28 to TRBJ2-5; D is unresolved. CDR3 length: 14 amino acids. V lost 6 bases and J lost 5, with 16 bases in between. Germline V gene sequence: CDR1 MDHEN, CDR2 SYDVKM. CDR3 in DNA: TGTGCCAGCAGGGAGCCGTCACGGCGGGAGACCCAGTACTTC. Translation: CASREPSRRETQYF.

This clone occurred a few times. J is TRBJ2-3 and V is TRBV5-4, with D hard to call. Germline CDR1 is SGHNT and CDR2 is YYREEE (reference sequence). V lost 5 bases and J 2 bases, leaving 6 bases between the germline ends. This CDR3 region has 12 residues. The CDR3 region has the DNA TGTGCCAGCAGTTTATACACAGATACGCAGTATTTT. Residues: CASSLYTDTQYF.

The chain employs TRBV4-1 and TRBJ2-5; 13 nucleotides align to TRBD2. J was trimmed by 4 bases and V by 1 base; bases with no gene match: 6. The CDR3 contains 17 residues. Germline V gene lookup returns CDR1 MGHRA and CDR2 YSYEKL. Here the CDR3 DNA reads TGCGCCAGCAGCCAAGGGGGCACTAGCGGGGGGGCAGAGACCCAGTACTTC. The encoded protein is CASSQGGTSGGAETQYF.

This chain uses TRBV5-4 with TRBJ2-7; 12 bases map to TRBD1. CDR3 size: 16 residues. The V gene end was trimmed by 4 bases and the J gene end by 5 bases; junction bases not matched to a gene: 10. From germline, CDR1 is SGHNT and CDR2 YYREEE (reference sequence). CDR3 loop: CASSPGGQGAKDEQYF. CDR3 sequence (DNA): TGTGCCAGCAGCCCGGGGGGACAGGGGGCGAAAGACGAGCAGTACTTC.

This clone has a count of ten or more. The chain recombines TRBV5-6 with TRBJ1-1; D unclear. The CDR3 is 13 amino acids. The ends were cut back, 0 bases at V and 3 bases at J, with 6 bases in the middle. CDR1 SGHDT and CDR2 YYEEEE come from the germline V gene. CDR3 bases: TGTGCCAGCAGCTTGGCCAGGTACACTGAAGCTTTCTTT. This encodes CASSLARYTEAFF.

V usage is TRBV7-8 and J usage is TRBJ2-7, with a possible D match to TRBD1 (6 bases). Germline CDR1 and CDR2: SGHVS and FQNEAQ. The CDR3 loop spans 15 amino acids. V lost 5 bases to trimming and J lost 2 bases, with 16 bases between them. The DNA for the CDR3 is TGTGCCAGCAGCAAAGGGACAAACTCGCCCTACGAGCAGTACTTC. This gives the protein CASSKGTNSPYEQYF.

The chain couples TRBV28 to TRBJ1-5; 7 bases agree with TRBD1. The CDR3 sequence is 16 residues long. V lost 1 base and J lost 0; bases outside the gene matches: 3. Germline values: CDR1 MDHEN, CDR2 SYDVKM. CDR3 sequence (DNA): TGTGCCAGCAGTTTATTAGGGGGCAGTAGCAATCAGCCCCAGCATTTT. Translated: CASSLLGGSSNQPQHF. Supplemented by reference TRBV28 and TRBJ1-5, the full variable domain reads DVKVTQSSRYLVKRTGEKVFLECVQDMDHENMFWYRQDPGLGLRLIYFSYDVKMKEKGDIPEGYSVSREKKERFSLILESASTNQTSMYLCASSLLGGSSNQPQHFGDGTRLSIL.

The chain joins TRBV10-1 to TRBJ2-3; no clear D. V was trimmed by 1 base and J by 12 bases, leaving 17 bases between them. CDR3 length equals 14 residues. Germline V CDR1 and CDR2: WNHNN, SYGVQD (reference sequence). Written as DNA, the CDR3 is TGCGCCAGCAGTGAGTTTCCAAACTCACGGGTTCAGTATTTT. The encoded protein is CASSEFPNSRVQYF.

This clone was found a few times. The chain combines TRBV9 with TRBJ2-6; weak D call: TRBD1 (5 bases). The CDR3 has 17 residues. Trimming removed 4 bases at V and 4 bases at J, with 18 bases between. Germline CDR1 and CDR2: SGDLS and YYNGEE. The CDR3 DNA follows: TGTGCCAGCAGCATGGACATCGGGCCGTCCGGGGCCAACGTCCTGACTTTC. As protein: CASSMDIGPSGANVLTF.

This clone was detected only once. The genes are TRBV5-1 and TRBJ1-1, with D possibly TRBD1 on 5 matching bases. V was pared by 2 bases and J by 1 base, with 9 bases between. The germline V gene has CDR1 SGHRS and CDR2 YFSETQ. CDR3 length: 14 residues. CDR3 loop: CASSFGTGNTEAFF. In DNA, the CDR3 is TGCGCCAGCAGCTTCGGGACTGGGAACACTGAAGCTTTCTTT.

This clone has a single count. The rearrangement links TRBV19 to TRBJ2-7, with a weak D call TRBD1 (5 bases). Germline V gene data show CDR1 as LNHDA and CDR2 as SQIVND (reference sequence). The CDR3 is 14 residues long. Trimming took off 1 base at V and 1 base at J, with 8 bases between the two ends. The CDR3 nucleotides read TGTGCCAGTAGTATAGCCGCAGGGTCCTACGAGCAGTACTTC. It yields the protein CASSIAAGSYEQYF.

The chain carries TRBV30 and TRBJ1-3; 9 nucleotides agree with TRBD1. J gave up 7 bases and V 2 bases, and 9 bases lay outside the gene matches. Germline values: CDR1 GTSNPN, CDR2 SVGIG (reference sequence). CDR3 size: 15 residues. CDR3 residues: CAWSQGQGPGNTIYF. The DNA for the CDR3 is TGTGCCTGGAGTCAGGGACAGGGCCCAGGGAACACCATATATTTT.

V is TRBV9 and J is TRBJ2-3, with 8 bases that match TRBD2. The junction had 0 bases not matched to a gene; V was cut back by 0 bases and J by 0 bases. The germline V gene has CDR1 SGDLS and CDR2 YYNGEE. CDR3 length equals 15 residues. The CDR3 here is CASSVVAGSTDTQYF. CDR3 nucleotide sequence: TGTGCCAGCAGCGTAGTAGCGGGGAGCACAGATACGCAGTATTTT.

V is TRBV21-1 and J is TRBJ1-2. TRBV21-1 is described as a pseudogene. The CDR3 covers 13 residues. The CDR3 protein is CASSPPSRYGYTF. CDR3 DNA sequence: TGTGCCAGCAGCCCTCCCTCCCGGTATGGCTACACCTTC.

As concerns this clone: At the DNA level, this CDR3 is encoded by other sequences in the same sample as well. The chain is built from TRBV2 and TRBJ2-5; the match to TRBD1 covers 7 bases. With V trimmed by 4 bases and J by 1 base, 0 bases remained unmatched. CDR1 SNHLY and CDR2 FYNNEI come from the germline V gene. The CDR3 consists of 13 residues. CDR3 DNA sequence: TGTGCCAGCAGTGGACAGGGCCAAGAGACCCAGTACTTC. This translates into CASSGQGQETQYF.